This T cell receptor (beta chain) is drawn from a study of T cell changes during pregnancy in multiple sclerosis. Generated by immunoSEQ multiplex PCR, the TCRdb table keeps only in-frame clones and is missing some. The sample holds 35,000 to 45,000 clones, roughly nine tenths seen once. The CDR3 consists of 13 residues. The V end lost 2 bases, the J end lost 8 bases, and 12 bases lay between the germline ends. Germline V lookup: CDR1 SGHTA, CDR2 FQGTGA. A few counts support this clone. Specimen: CD4+ T cells from peripheral blood mononuclear cells, collected before pregnancy. The TCR originated in a female donor with multiple sclerosis, enrolled in a pregnancy study. The chain couples TRBV7-3 to TRBJ1-2; D perhaps matches TRBD1 (5 bases). The CDR3 coding sequence is TGTGCCAGCAGCTTATCCCAGGGTAACGGCTACACCTTC. Protein product: CASSLSQGNGYTF.